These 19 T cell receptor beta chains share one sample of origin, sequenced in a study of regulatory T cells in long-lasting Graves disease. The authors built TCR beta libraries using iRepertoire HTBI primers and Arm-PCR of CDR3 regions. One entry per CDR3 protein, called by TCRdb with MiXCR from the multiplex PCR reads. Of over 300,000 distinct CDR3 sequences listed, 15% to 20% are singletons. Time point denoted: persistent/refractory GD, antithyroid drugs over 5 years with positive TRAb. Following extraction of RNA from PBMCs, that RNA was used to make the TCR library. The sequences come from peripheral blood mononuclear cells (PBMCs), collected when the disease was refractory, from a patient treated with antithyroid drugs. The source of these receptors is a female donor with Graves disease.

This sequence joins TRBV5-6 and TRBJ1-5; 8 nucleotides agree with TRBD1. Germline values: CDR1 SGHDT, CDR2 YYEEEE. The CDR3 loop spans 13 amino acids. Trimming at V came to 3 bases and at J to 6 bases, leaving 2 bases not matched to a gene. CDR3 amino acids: CASSYRGTQPQHF. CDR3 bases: TGTGCCAGCAGCTACAGGGGGACTCAGCCCCAGCATTTT. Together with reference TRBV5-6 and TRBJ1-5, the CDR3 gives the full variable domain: DAGVTQSPTHLIKTRGQQVTLRCSPKSGHDTVSWYQQALGQGPQFIFQYYEEEERQRGNFPDRFSGHQFPNYSSELNVNALLLGDSALYLCASSYRGTQPQHFGDGTRLSIL.

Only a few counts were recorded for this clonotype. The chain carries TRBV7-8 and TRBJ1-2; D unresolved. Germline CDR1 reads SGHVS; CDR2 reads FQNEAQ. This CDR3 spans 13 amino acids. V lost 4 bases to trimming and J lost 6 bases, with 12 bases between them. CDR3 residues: CASSYIRANGYTF. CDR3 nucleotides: TGTGCCAGCAGCTATATACGAGCGAATGGCTACACCTTC.

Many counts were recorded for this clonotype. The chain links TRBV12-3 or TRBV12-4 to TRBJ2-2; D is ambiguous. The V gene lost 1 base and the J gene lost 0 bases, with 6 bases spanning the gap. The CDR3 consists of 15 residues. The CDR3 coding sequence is TGTGCCAGCAGTTTAGGACTTCCGAACACCGGGGAGCTGTTTTTT. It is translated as CASSLGLPNTGELFF.

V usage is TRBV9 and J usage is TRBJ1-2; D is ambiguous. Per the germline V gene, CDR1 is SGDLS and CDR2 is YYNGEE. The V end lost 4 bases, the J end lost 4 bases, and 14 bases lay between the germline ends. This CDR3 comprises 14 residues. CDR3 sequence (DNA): TGTGCCAGCAGCACCAAGGGAGATGGCTATGGCTACACCTTC. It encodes CASSTKGDGYGYTF.

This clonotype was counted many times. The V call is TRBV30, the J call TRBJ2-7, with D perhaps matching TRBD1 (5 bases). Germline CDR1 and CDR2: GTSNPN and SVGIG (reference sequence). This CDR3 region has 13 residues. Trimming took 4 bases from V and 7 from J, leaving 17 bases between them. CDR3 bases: TGTGCCTGGACCCCAGGGAACGTCTGGGAGCAGTACTTC. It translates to CAWTPGNVWEQYF.

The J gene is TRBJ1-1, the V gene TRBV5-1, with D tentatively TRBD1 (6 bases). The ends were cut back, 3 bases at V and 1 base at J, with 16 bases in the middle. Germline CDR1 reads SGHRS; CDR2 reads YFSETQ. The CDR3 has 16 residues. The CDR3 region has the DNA TGCGCCAGCAGCTCGGTAGGGGGGGCTCGGAACACTGAAGCTTTCTTT. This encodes CASSSVGGARNTEAFF.

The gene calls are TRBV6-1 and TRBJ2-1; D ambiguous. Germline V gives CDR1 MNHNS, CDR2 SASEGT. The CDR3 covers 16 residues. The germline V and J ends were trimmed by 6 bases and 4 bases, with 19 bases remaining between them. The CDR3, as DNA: TGTGCCAGCAGGGGTGCCCGGCCAGGACCTTACAATGAGCAGTTCTTC. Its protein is CASRGARPGPYNEQFF.

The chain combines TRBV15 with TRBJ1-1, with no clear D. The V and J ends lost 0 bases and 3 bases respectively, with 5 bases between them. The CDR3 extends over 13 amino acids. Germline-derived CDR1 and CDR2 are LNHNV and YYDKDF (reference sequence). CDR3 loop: CATSRDPDTEAFF. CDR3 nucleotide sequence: TGTGCCACCAGCAGAGACCCGGACACTGAAGCTTTCTTT.

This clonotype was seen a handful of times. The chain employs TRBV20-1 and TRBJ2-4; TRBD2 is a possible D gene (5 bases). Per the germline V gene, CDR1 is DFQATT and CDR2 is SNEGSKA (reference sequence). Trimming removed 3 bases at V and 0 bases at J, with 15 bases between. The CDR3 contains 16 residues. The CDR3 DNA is TGCAGTGCTAGTGAGAGCGGCCTAATAGCCAAAAACATTCAGTACTTC. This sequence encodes CSASESGLIAKNIQYF.

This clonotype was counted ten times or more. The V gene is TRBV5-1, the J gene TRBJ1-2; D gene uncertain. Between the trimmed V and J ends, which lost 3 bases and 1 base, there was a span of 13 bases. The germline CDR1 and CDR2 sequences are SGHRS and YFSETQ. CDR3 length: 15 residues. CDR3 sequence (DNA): TGCGCCAGCAGCTCTACCGGGTCCTTTAACTATGGCTACACCTTC. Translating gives CASSSTGSFNYGYTF.

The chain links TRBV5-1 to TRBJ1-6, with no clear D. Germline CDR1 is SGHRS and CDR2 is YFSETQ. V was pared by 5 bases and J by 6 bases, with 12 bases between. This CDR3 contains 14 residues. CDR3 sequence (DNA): TGCGCCAGCAGTTTAGAGACTCGTAATTCACCCCTCCACTTT. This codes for CASSLETRNSPLHF. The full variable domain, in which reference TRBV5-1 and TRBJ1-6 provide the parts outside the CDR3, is KAGVTQTPRYLIKTRGQQVTLSCSPISGHRSVSWYQQTPGQGLQFLFEYFSETQRNKGNFPGRFSGRQFSNSRSEMNVSTLELGDSALYLCASSLETRNSPLHFGNGTRLTVT.

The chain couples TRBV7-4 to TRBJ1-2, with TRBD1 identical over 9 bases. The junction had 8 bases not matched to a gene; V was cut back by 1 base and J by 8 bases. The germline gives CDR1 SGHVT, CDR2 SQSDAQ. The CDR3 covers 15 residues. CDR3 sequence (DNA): TGTGCCAGCAGCTTAGGGTCGGACAGGGGAGGGGGCTACACCTTC. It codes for CASSLGSDRGGGYTF.

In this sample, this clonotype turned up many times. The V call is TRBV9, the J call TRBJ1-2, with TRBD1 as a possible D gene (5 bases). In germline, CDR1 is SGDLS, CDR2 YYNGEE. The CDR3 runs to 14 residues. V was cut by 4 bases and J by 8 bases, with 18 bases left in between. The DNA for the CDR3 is TGTGCCAGCAGCCGCAGCGACAGCTTTCAAGGCTACACCTTC. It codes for CASSRSDSFQGYTF.

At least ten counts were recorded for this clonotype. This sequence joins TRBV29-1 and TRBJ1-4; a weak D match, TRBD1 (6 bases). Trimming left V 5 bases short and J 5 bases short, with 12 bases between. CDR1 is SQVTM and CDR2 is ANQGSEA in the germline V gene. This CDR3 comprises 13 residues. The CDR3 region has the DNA TGCAGCGTTTGGGGGGCACGGAATGAAAAACTGTTTTTT. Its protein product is CSVWGARNEKLFF.

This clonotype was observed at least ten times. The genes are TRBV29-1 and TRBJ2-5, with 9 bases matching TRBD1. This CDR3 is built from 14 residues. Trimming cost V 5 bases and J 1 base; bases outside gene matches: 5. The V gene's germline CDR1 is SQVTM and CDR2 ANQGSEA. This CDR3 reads CSVPRGQGQETQYF. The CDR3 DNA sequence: TGCAGCGTTCCGAGGGGACAGGGCCAAGAGACCCAGTACTTC. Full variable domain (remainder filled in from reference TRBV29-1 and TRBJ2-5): SAVISQKPSRDICQRGTSLTIQCQVDSQVTMMFWYRQQPGQSLTLIATANQGSEATYESGFVIDKFPISRPNLTFSTLTVSNMSPEDSSIYLCSVPRGQGQETQYFGPGTRLLVL.

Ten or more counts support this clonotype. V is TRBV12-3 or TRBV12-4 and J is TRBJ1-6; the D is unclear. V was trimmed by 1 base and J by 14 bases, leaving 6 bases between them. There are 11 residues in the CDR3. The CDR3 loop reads CASSLGATLHF. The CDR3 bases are TGTGCCAGCAGTTTAGGGGCTACCCTCCACTTT.

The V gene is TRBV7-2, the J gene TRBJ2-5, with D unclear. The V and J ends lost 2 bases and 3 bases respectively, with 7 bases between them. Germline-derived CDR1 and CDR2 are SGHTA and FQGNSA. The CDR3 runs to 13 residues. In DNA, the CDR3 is TGTGCCAGCAGCTTAACAGATGAAGAGACCCAGTACTTC. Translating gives CASSLTDEETQYF.

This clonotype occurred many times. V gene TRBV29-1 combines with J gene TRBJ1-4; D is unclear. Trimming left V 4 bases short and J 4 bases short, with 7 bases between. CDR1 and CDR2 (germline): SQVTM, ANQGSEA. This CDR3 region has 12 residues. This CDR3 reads CSVGILNEKLFF. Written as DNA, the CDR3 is TGCAGCGTTGGGATCCTTAATGAAAAACTGTTTTTT. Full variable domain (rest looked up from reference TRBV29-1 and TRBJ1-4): SAVISQKPSRDICQRGTSLTIQCQVDSQVTMMFWYRQQPGQSLTLIATANQGSEATYESGFVIDKFPISRPNLTFSTLTVSNMSPEDSSIYLCSVGILNEKLFFGSGTQLSVL.

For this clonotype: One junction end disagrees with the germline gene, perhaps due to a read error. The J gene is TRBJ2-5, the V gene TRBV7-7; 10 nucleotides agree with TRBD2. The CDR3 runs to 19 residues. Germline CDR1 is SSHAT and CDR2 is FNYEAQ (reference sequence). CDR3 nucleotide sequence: TGTGCTAGCAGCTTAACCCGGTTGCTAGTAGCGGGGGGCCGAGAGACCCAGTACTTC. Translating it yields CASSLTRLLVAGGRETQYF. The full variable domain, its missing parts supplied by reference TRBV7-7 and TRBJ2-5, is GAGVSQSPRYKVTKRGQDVTLRCDPISSHATLYWYQQALGQGPEFLTYFNYEAQPDKSGLPSDRFSAERPEGSISTLTIQRTEQRDSAMYRCASSLTRLLVAGGRETQYFGPGTRLLVL.